A single sample gave rise to the 8 T cell receptor beta chains below, sequenced in a study of OX40 agonist ivuxolimab in advanced cancers. Profiling relied on immunoSEQ multiplex PCR, and the TCRdb table lists in-frame clones only, not all of them. The sample lists about 100,000 clones; around 94% were seen once. The source was CD4+ or CD8+ T cells sorted from blood, collected in a trial of the OX40 agonist ivuxolimab. All receptors come from an adult with an advanced solid tumor such as melanoma, head and neck, liver or kidney cancer.

The chain employs TRBV6-5 and TRBJ1-1, with D uncertain. The CDR3 length is 14 residues. Per germline, CDR1 MNHEY and CDR2 SVGAGI. V was shortened by 6 bases and J by 3 bases, with 14 bases between the two germline ends. Written as DNA, the CDR3 is TGTGCCAGCAGACGCCAGGACGGATACACTGAAGCTTTCTTT. It translates to CASRRQDGYTEAFF.

The chain recombines TRBV11-2 with TRBJ2-7, with D perhaps TRBD2 (6 bases). The CDR3 spans 15 residues. CDR1 is SGHAT and CDR2 is FQNNGV in the germline V gene. The V and J ends lost 0 bases and 3 bases respectively, with 12 bases between them. CDR3 nucleotide sequence: TGTGCCAGCAGCTTAGAGGGGGGATTAAGCTACGAGCAGTACTTC. The encoded protein is CASSLEGGLSYEQYF.

The genes are TRBV19 and TRBJ1-2, with no clear D. Trimming left V 5 bases short and J 4 bases short, with 17 bases between. CDR3 length: 15 residues. CDR1 is LNHDA and CDR2 is SQIVND in the germline V gene (reference sequence). DNA for the CDR3: TGTGCCAGTAGTCGAGAGGGTTCTCTACGCTATGGCTACACCTTC. As protein: CASSREGSLRYGYTF. Filled out from reference TRBV19 and TRBJ1-2, the complete variable domain reads DGGITQSPKYLFRKEGQNVTLSCEQNLNHDAMYWYRQDPGQGLRLIYYSQIVNDFQKGDIAEGYSVSREKKESFPLTVTSAQKNPTAFYLCASSREGSLRYGYTFGSGTRLTVV.

The V gene is TRBV5-1, the J gene TRBJ2-7; D remains unclear. The germline gives CDR1 SGHRS, CDR2 YFSETQ. V was clipped by 2 bases and J by 0 bases, with 9 bases between them. CDR3 size: 14 residues. The CDR3 DNA follows: TGCGCCAGCAGCTTTACGGGCCCCTCCTACGAGCAGTACTTC. Translating it yields CASSFTGPSYEQYF.

The chain combines TRBV23-1 with TRBJ1-2; D is unclear. TRBV23-1 is placed among ORFs of uncertain function. Trimming took off 6 bases at V and 8 bases at J, with 16 bases between the two ends. The CDR3 consists of 13 residues. CDR3 in amino acids: CASSSRVEGGYTF. In nucleotides, the CDR3 is TGCGCCAGCAGCTCAAGGGTAGAAGGGGGCTACACCTTC.

This chain links TRBV2 with TRBJ2-7, with a weak D call TRBD2 (5 bases). V was clipped by 8 bases and J by 7 bases, with 9 bases between them. The CDR3 is 10 residues long. The germline gives CDR1 SNHLY, CDR2 FYNNEI. CDR3 loop: CASGPGEQYF. For the CDR3, the DNA is TGTGCCAGCGGTCCGGGGGAGCAGTACTTC.

The chain has TRBV27 and TRBJ2-7, with TRBD1 matching over 8 bases. CDR3 length equals 13 residues. V was pared by 5 bases and J by 5 bases, with 5 bases of the junction left unmatched. Germline values: CDR1 MNHEY, CDR2 SMNVEV (reference sequence). DNA for the CDR3: TGTGCCAGCAGTCCAGGGGGCTTAAACGAGCAGTACTTC. Protein sequence: CASSPGGLNEQYF.

The genes are TRBV5-5 and TRBJ1-1, with 9 bases fitting TRBD1. The trim removed 4 bases at V and 4 bases at J, leaving 8 bases unmatched. The length of the CDR3 is 15 residues. CDR1 SGHKS and CDR2 YYEKEE come from the germline V gene (reference sequence). The DNA for the CDR3 is TGTGCCAGCAGCCTACGGGACAGGGTGAGCACTGAAGCTTTCTTT. The encoded protein is CASSLRDRVSTEAFF.